Listed below are T cell receptor beta chains from one sample, sequenced in a study of Graves' ophthalmopathy and Graves' hyperthyroidism. TCRdb fed the multiplex PCR reads into MiXCR, producing one record per CDR3 protein. The table lists over a million distinct CDR3 sequences, about 38% of them singletons. Sequenced sample: peripheral blood or thyroid tissue (not recorded which). These receptors all stem from an adult man with Graves' hyperthyroidism. Each CDR3 is given without its conserved first and last residue. Each record gives: CDR3 length, clone size, J gene, V gene, D gene, CDR3 protein. The D gene is left open where the match is weak. Clone size appears in some rows only: once, few, many, or a class for an expanded clone.

cdr3_length: 11; clone_size: many; j_call: TRBJ1-2; v_call: TRBV7-2; d_call: -; cdr3_aa: ASSLVLGGGYT
cdr3_length: 14; clone_size: few; j_call: TRBJ1-5; v_call: TRBV6-5; d_call: -; cdr3_aa: ASSPSGGVGNQPQH
cdr3_length: 13; clone_size: many; j_call: TRBJ2-5; v_call: TRBV7-9; d_call: TRBD2; cdr3_aa: ASSGYTGLGATQY
cdr3_length: 16; clone_size: -; j_call: TRBJ2-7; v_call: TRBV15; d_call: -; cdr3_aa: ASSLWEELWTEPNEQY
cdr3_length: 13; clone_size: many; j_call: TRBJ2-7; v_call: TRBV11-2; d_call: -; cdr3_aa: ASSLGGKVSYEQY
cdr3_length: 14; clone_size: -; j_call: TRBJ1-2; v_call: TRBV6-5; d_call: TRBD1; cdr3_aa: AISRVTGGANYGYT
cdr3_length: 13; clone_size: many; j_call: TRBJ2-7; v_call: TRBV7-8; d_call: -; cdr3_aa: ASSLERFLNDEQY
cdr3_length: 12; clone_size: once; j_call: TRBJ2-7; v_call: TRBV7-9; d_call: -; cdr3_aa: ASSSDGTPGEQY
cdr3_length: 12; clone_size: -; j_call: TRBJ1-1; v_call: TRBV19; d_call: -; cdr3_aa: ASSLQGIDTEAF
cdr3_length: 12; clone_size: -; j_call: TRBJ2-7; v_call: TRBV20-1; d_call: TRBD1; cdr3_aa: SARVDRGTYEQY
cdr3_length: 13; clone_size: few; j_call: TRBJ1-4; v_call: TRBV29-1; d_call: -; cdr3_aa: SVEARASGLEKLF
cdr3_length: 14; clone_size: -; j_call: TRBJ2-7; v_call: TRBV7-9; d_call: TRBD1; cdr3_aa: ASSVSTGTGTYEQY
cdr3_length: 15; clone_size: -; j_call: TRBJ1-5; v_call: TRBV30; d_call: TRBD1; cdr3_aa: AWSPGQGVVYNQPQH
cdr3_length: 10; clone_size: many; j_call: TRBJ2-7; v_call: TRBV6-5; d_call: TRBD1; cdr3_aa: AVRDRGSEQY
cdr3_length: 12; clone_size: -; j_call: TRBJ1-2; v_call: TRBV10-2; d_call: -; cdr3_aa: ASSDSGQGHGYT
cdr3_length: 12; clone_size: few; j_call: TRBJ2-7; v_call: TRBV4-1; d_call: TRBD2; cdr3_aa: ASSPGGPMGEQY
cdr3_length: 12; clone_size: -; j_call: TRBJ1-1; v_call: TRBV10-3; d_call: -; cdr3_aa: ASSGTSGSTEAF
cdr3_length: 14; clone_size: -; j_call: TRBJ1-5; v_call: TRBV10-3; d_call: TRBD1; cdr3_aa: ASSRQTGPYPQPQH
cdr3_length: 11; clone_size: few; j_call: TRBJ2-7; v_call: TRBV3-1; d_call: -; cdr3_aa: ASSPGALAEQY
cdr3_length: 14; clone_size: few; j_call: TRBJ2-7; v_call: TRBV4-3; d_call: TRBD1; cdr3_aa: ASSPAGDRAAHEQY
cdr3_length: 11; clone_size: once; j_call: TRBJ2-2; v_call: TRBV18; d_call: -; cdr3_aa: ASSPELTGELF
cdr3_length: 14; clone_size: -; j_call: TRBJ2-2; v_call: TRBV20-1; d_call: TRBD1; cdr3_aa: SARSDRHSNTGELF
cdr3_length: 12; clone_size: many; j_call: TRBJ2-2; v_call: TRBV10-3; d_call: -; cdr3_aa: ATWGASGTGELF
cdr3_length: 11; clone_size: many; j_call: TRBJ1-1; v_call: TRBV19; d_call: -; cdr3_aa: ASIANGNTEAF
cdr3_length: 13; clone_size: few; j_call: TRBJ1-2; v_call: TRBV12-3/TRBV12-4; d_call: -; cdr3_aa: ASSPRGADGYGYT
cdr3_length: 15; clone_size: many; j_call: TRBJ1-6; v_call: TRBV7-9; d_call: -; cdr3_aa: ASSPRGGYRNNSPLH
cdr3_length: 13; clone_size: many; j_call: TRBJ1-2; v_call: TRBV7-8; d_call: -; cdr3_aa: ASSLRRGSNYGYT
cdr3_length: 12; clone_size: many; j_call: TRBJ2-7; v_call: TRBV9; d_call: TRBD2; cdr3_aa: ASSLKRESYEQY
cdr3_length: 13; clone_size: few; j_call: TRBJ2-7; v_call: TRBV20-1; d_call: TRBD1; cdr3_aa: SAHLGQGVFYEQY
cdr3_length: 15; clone_size: few; j_call: TRBJ2-7; v_call: TRBV2; d_call: TRBD1; cdr3_aa: ASSYFWGQGSSYEQY
cdr3_length: 11; clone_size: few; j_call: TRBJ2-3; v_call: TRBV29-1; d_call: -; cdr3_aa: SVHTPRSDTQY
cdr3_length: 15; clone_size: -; j_call: TRBJ2-7; v_call: TRBV19; d_call: -; cdr3_aa: ASSISREGYSGYEQY
cdr3_length: 10; clone_size: many; j_call: TRBJ1-2; v_call: TRBV10-3; d_call: -; cdr3_aa: AISERGGGYT
cdr3_length: 12; clone_size: -; j_call: TRBJ1-2; v_call: TRBV20-1; d_call: -; cdr3_aa: SARDRATSYGYT
cdr3_length: 12; clone_size: few; j_call: TRBJ2-5; v_call: TRBV6-2/TRBV6-3; d_call: -; cdr3_aa: ASSSGLAPETQY
cdr3_length: 14; clone_size: -; j_call: TRBJ2-7; v_call: TRBV12-3/TRBV12-4; d_call: TRBD1; cdr3_aa: ASSPQPGTGVMEQY
cdr3_length: 12; clone_size: many; j_call: TRBJ2-7; v_call: TRBV19; d_call: TRBD1; cdr3_aa: ASSIGTGEYEQY
cdr3_length: 13; clone_size: -; j_call: TRBJ1-6; v_call: TRBV7-9; d_call: -; cdr3_aa: AWTPGQRKNSPLH
cdr3_length: 14; clone_size: many; j_call: TRBJ2-5; v_call: TRBV20-1; d_call: TRBD2; cdr3_aa: SARDLLAGGLETQY
cdr3_length: 12; clone_size: many; j_call: TRBJ2-2; v_call: TRBV12-3/TRBV12-4; d_call: -; cdr3_aa: ASSLVPNTGELF
cdr3_length: 12; clone_size: many; j_call: TRBJ1-1; v_call: TRBV19; d_call: -; cdr3_aa: ASSIQGLNTEAF
cdr3_length: 11; clone_size: -; j_call: TRBJ1-4; v_call: TRBV29-1; d_call: -; cdr3_aa: SVGTGDGEKLF
cdr3_length: 14; clone_size: -; j_call: TRBJ2-7; v_call: TRBV6-5; d_call: -; cdr3_aa: ASSYTLGTGIREQY
cdr3_length: 10; clone_size: many; j_call: TRBJ2-5; v_call: TRBV7-3; d_call: -; cdr3_aa: ASSPVWETQY
cdr3_length: 15; clone_size: -; j_call: TRBJ1-1; v_call: TRBV4-1; d_call: -; cdr3_aa: ASSQDRRGPTNTEAF
cdr3_length: 15; clone_size: -; j_call: TRBJ2-6; v_call: TRBV7-2; d_call: -; cdr3_aa: ASSQGGGASGANVLT